This record looks at one T cell receptor beta chain sequence and its context. Its antigen is as yet unknown. These data belong to a study of regulatory T cells in long-lasting Graves disease. Study results and limitations: With persistent disease, TRBV28, TRBJ1-2 and TRBJ2-5 were the favored segments. Accuracy was perhaps lowered by the small sample size.

Through Arm-PCR of CDR3 regions and iRepertoire HTBI primers, TCR beta libraries were built. TCRdb processed the multiplex PCR reads anew with MiXCR; each CDR3 protein has one entry. Of around 460,000 distinct CDR3 sequences detected, 11% to 15% appear once; the ten largest clones hold roughly 15%. Time point meaning: newly diagnosed GD, antithyroid drugs for less than 3 months. Extracted PBMC RNA gave rise to the TCR library. The CDR3 contains 17 residues. Trimming at V came to 2 bases and at J to 2 bases, leaving 4 bases not matched to a gene. Germline loops: CDR1 MNHEY, CDR2 SMNVEV (reference sequence). Another study also made use of these data, one on T cells in Graves' hyperthyroidism and ophthalmopathy.

The specimen comprised peripheral blood mononuclear cells (PBMCs), sampled at new diagnosis, from a patient treated with antithyroid drugs. The TCR originated in a woman between 45 and 65 years old with Graves disease. This chain connects TRBV27 to TRBJ2-1, with 12 bases that match TRBD2. The CDR3 DNA reads as TGTGCCAGCAGTTTACGCGGACTAGCGGGAACCTACAATGAGCAGTTCTTC. This sequence encodes CASSLRGLAGTYNEQFF.